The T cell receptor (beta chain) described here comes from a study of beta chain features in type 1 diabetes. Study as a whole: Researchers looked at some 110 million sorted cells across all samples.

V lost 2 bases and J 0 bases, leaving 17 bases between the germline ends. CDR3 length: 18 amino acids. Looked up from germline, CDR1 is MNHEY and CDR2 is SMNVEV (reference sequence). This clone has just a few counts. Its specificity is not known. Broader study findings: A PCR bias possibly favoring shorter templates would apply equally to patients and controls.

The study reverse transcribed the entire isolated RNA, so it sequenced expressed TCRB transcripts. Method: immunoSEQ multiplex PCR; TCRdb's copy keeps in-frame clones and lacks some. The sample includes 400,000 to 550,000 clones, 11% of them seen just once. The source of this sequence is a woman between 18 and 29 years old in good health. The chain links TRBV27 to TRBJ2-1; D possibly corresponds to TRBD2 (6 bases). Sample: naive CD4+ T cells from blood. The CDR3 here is CASSLREWGPSSYNEQFF. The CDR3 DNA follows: TGTGCCAGCAGTTTACGGGAGTGGGGCCCCAGCTCCTACAATGAGCAGTTCTTC.